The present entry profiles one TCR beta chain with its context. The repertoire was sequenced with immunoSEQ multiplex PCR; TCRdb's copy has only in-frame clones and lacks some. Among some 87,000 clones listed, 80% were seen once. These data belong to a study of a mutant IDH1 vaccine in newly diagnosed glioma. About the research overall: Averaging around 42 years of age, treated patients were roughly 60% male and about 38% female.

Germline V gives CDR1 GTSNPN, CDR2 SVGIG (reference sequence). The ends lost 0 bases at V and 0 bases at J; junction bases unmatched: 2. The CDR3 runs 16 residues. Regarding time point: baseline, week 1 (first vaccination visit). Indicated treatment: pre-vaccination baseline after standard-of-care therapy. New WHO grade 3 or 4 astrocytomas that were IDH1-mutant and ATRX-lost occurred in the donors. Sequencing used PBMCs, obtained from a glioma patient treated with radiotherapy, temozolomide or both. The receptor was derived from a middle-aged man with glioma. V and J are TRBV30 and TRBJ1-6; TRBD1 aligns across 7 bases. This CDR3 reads CAWSVRDSSYNSPLHF. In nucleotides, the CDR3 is TGTGCCTGGAGTGTAAGGGACAGCTCCTATAATTCACCCCTCCACTTT. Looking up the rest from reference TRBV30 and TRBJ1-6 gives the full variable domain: SQTIHQWPATLVQPVGSPLSLECTVEGTSNPNLYWYRQAAGRGLQLLFYSVGIGQISSEVPQNLSASRPQDRQFILSSKKLLLSDSGFYLCAWSVRDSSYNSPLHFGNGTRLTVT.